Listed below are T cell receptor beta chains from one sample, sequenced in a study of blood T cell repertoires in COVID-19. Assay used: immunoSEQ multiplex PCR; TCRdb lists only in-frame clones, some missing. This sample has roughly 80,000 clones, with about 88% found just once. Source material: peripheral blood. Receptor source: a human donor in a cohort sampled during active COVID-19. Both conserved end residues are part of each CDR3. A D gene is named only where the DNA matches it firmly. Where a row states a size, it is once, few, many or the class of an expanded clone; other rows omit it.

clone_size	j_call	v_call	d_call	cdr3_aa	cdr3_nt
NA	TRBJ1-5	TRBV6-4	TRBD1	CASSDSRRGPSLFRQPQHF	TGTGCCAGCAGTGACTCTCGCAGGGGGCCTTCACTGTTTCGGCAGCCCCAGCATTTT
NA	TRBJ1-1	TRBV19	NA	CASSIDPGFSTEAFF	TGTGCCAGTAGTATAGATCCGGGGTTCAGCACTGAAGCTTTCTTT
NA	TRBJ2-1	TRBV27	NA	CASSFTPESDEQFF	TGTGCCAGCAGTTTCACCCCCGAGAGCGATGAGCAGTTCTTC
NA	TRBJ2-2	TRBV6-5	NA	CASTSTGELFF	TGTGCCAGCACGTCCACCGGGGAGCTGTTTTTT
few	TRBJ2-7	TRBV6-6	NA	CASSPHFSGDAEQYF	TGTGCCAGCAGTCCTCATTTCTCAGGGGACGCCGAGCAGTACTTC
NA	TRBJ2-7	TRBV11-2	TRBD2	CASSFVAGGPGEQYF	TGTGCCAGCAGCTTTGTAGCGGGGGGGCCGGGGGAGCAGTACTTC
NA	TRBJ1-5	TRBV4-1	NA	CASSQGGGQPQHF	TGCGCCAGCAGCCAAGGAGGGGGTCAGCCCCAGCATTTT
few	TRBJ1-5	TRBV11-3	NA	CASSLEGRSMAQHF	TGTGCCAGCAGCTTAGAGGGGAGAAGTATGGCCCAGCATTTT
NA	TRBJ2-1	TRBV28	TRBD2	CASSALAGGYNEQFF	TGTGCCAGCAGTGCCCTAGCGGGAGGCTACAATGAGCAGTTCTTC
NA	TRBJ2-3	TRBV10-3	TRBD1	CAIHRGPEDTQYF	TGTGCCATTCACAGGGGGCCAGAAGATACGCAGTATTTT
NA	TRBJ1-1	TRBV19	NA	CASSIWLNTEAFF	TGTGCCAGTAGTATATGGCTGAACACTGAAGCTTTCTTT
NA	TRBJ2-1	TRBV11-3	TRBD2	CASSLGLAGRNEQFF	TGTGCCAGCAGCTTAGGTCTAGCGGGGAGAAATGAGCAGTTCTTC
NA	TRBJ2-6	TRBV18	NA	CASSPMGQGGTAGANVLTF	TGTGCCAGCTCACCAATGGGGCAGGGGGGAACAGCTGGGGCCAACGTCCTGACTTTC
few	TRBJ1-2	TRBV29-1	TRBD1	CSVQGVAGYTF	TGCAGCGTACAGGGGGTGGCGGGCTACACCTTC
medium-sized	TRBJ2-1	TRBV9	TRBD1	CASSADYGQVYNEQFF	TGTGCCAGCAGCGCCGACTACGGACAGGTCTACAATGAGCAGTTCTTC
NA	TRBJ2-3	TRBV6-1	TRBD2	CASSELAGGPDTQYF	TGTGCCAGCAGTGAACTAGCGGGGGGGCCAGATACGCAGTATTTT
NA	TRBJ2-3	TRBV28	NA	CASTPSGGTGDTQYF	TGTGCCAGCACCCCCTCCGGCGGGACGGGAGATACGCAGTATTTT
NA	TRBJ1-5	TRBV6-1	NA	CASSERAGVYSNQPQHF	TGTGCCAGCAGTGAAAGGGCAGGGGTGTATAGCAATCAGCCCCAGCATTTT
NA	TRBJ2-1	TRBV30	TRBD2	CAWSTGTSSYNEQFF	TGTGCCTGGTCCACCGGGACTAGCTCCTACAATGAGCAGTTCTTC
NA	TRBJ1-1	TRBV7-9	TRBD1	CASSLVGQGGTEAFF	TGTGCCAGCAGCTTAGTCGGACAGGGGGGCACTGAAGCTTTCTTT